The rows below give T cell receptor beta chains drawn from one sample of a study of cytomegalovirus exposure and HLA in healthy donors. Here immunoSEQ multiplex PCR was the method, and the copy in TCRdb shows in-frame clones only, minus some. Found here are roughly 180,000 clones, roughly 80% of them singletons; the top ten hold 0.77%. Sequencing was done on a sample of PBMCs. The receptors here all came from a young woman in good health and CMV-seronegative. Each CDR3 is given with its conserved first and last residue. Fields, in order: V gene, clone size, J gene, D gene, CDR3 protein, CDR3 DNA. The D gene is left open where the match is weak. Expanded clones get a size class; other rows say once, few or many, or leave the size out.

TRBV6-5,.,TRBJ2-7,TRBD1,CASRGTRDRGREQYF,TGTGCCAGCAGGGGGACCCGGGACAGGGGGCGCGAGCAGTACTTC
TRBV7-9,few,TRBJ2-7,.,CASSLGWSEQYF,TGTGCCAGCAGCTTAGGGTGGAGCGAGCAGTACTTC
TRBV18,once,TRBJ2-2,TRBD1,CASSPLPGQGTGELFF,TGTGCCAGCTCACCTCTTCCGGGACAGGGGACCGGGGAGCTGTTTTTT
TRBV19,.,TRBJ2-5,.,CARRQDGETQYF,TGTGCCAGACGACAGGACGGGGAGACCCAGTACTTC
TRBV5-1,.,TRBJ2-2,.,CASTVNTGVNTGELFF,TGCGCCAGCACCGTCAATACCGGGGTGAACACCGGGGAGCTGTTTTTT
TRBV6-1,.,TRBJ2-7,.,CASIPGSAENYEQYF,TGTGCCAGCATCCCAGGATCGGCAGAGAACTACGAGCAGTACTTC
TRBV28,.,TRBJ1-2,TRBD1,CASNVQGGYNGYTF,TGTGCCAGCAACGTACAGGGGGGCTATAATGGCTACACCTTC
TRBV5-6,.,TRBJ1-2,TRBD1,CASSLDFQGDYGYTF,TGTGCCAGCAGCTTGGACTTTCAGGGGGACTATGGCTACACCTTC
TRBV13,.,TRBJ2-1,TRBD2,CASSLGPGRGFPNEQFF,TGTGCCAGCAGCTTAGGCCCCGGGAGGGGTTTCCCCAATGAGCAGTTCTTC
TRBV6-5,few,TRBJ1-1,.,CASRQGSFTEAFF,TGTGCCAGCAGACAGGGAAGTTTTACTGAAGCTTTCTTT
TRBV4-2,few,TRBJ2-1,.,CASKEGGSSNEQFF,TGTGCCAGCAAGGAAGGGGGTAGTTCCAATGAGCAGTTCTTC
TRBV19,.,TRBJ1-5,TRBD1,CASTGTGGNNQPQHF,TGTGCCAGTACCGGGACAGGGGGCAACAATCAGCCCCAGCATTTT
TRBV14,.,TRBJ2-7,.,CASSQGLWNRTYEQYF,TGTGCCAGCAGCCAAGGTCTATGGAACAGAACCTACGAGCAGTACTTC
TRBV5-4,.,TRBJ2-3,TRBD2,CASSTTSAVTDTQYF,TGTGCCAGCAGCACGACTAGCGCCGTCACAGATACGCAGTATTTT
TRBV11-2,.,TRBJ2-1,.,CASIDIGGESHNEQFF,TGTGCCAGCATCGATATAGGGGGGGAGTCCCACAATGAGCAGTTCTTC
TRBV5-1,.,TRBJ2-4,TRBD2,CASSRTSGREVIQYF,TGCGCCAGCAGCAGGACTAGCGGGAGAGAGGTCATTCAGTACTTC
TRBV19,few,TRBJ2-7,TRBD2,CASSPREGLAGEQYF,TGTGCCAGTAGTCCCCGGGAGGGACTAGCAGGGGAGCAGTACTTC
TRBV27,.,TRBJ2-7,.,CASSLYPTGSSYEQYF,TGTGCCAGCAGTTTATATCCGACAGGCAGCTCCTACGAGCAGTACTTC
TRBV5-1,once,TRBJ1-2,.,CASSHEGSSYGYTF,TGCGCCAGCAGCCACGAGGGTTCTAGCTATGGCTACACCTTC
TRBV5-1,.,TRBJ2-7,.,CASTSSRYEQYF,TGCGCCAGCACATCGTCTAGGTACGAGCAGTACTTC
TRBV10-2,once,TRBJ2-7,TRBD2,CASRLAGGQYEQYF,TGCGCCAGCAGACTAGCGGGAGGGCAATACGAGCAGTACTTC
TRBV9,.,TRBJ2-1,.,CASSVTGDNEQFF,TGTGCCAGCAGCGTGACAGGAGACAATGAGCAGTTCTTC
TRBV5-6,.,TRBJ2-2,.,CASSSVGDGELFF,TGTGCCAGCAGCTCTGTAGGGGACGGGGAGCTGTTTTTT
TRBV19,.,TRBJ1-2,.,CASSIIQFYGYTF,TGTGCCAGTAGTATAATTCAGTTCTATGGCTACACCTTC
TRBV6-5,.,TRBJ1-1,.,CASTGYNTEAFF,TGTGCCAGCACAGGCTATAACACTGAAGCTTTCTTT
TRBV27,.,TRBJ1-5,.,CASSSLASQQPQHF,TGTGCCAGCAGTTCCCTAGCCTCCCAACAGCCCCAGCATTTT
TRBV4-1,.,TRBJ1-5,.,CASSQPGGSQHF,TGCGCCAGCAGCCAACCCGGGGGTTCCCAGCATTTT
TRBV7-9,once,TRBJ2-5,.,CASSSGGETQYF,TGTGCCAGCAGCTCAGGAGGAGAGACCCAGTACTTC
TRBV11-3,.,TRBJ2-5,TRBD2,CASSSPTEPSGQETQYF,TGTGCCAGCAGCTCCCCCACCGAGCCTAGCGGTCAAGAGACCCAGTACTTC
TRBV28,.,TRBJ1-1,.,CASSFQTQGTEAFF,TGTGCCAGCAGTTTTCAGACGCAGGGGACTGAAGCTTTCTTT
TRBV12-5,.,TRBJ2-5,.,CASGGGGQETQYF,TGTGCTAGTGGGGGAGGGGGCCAAGAGACCCAGTACTTC
TRBV6-1,.,TRBJ1-2,.,CASSEAAVGPYGYTF,TGTGCCAGCAGTGAAGCGGCAGTGGGCCCTTATGGCTACACCTTC
TRBV11-3,.,TRBJ2-5,.,CASSLDSTSWETQYF,TGTGCCAGCAGCTTAGATTCGACTAGTTGGGAGACCCAGTACTTC
TRBV6-4,.,TRBJ2-7,TRBD2,CASSERAGVVYEQYF,TGTGCCAGCAGTGAGCGAGCGGGAGTTGTGTACGAGCAGTACTTC
TRBV5-1,.,TRBJ2-1,TRBD1,CASSAGQGDEQFF,TGCGCCAGCAGCGCCGGACAGGGTGATGAGCAGTTCTTC
TRBV5-4,.,TRBJ2-1,.,CACSRGLPSSEQFF,TGTGCCTGCTCGCGAGGACTCCCTAGCAGTGAGCAGTTCTTC
TRBV19,.,TRBJ1-2,.,CASSRGGDYGYTF,TGTGCCAGTAGTCGGGGGGGGGACTATGGCTACACCTTC
TRBV7-9,.,TRBJ1-1,.,CASSLLGGETEAFF,TGTGCCAGCAGCTTATTGGGGGGGGAAACTGAAGCTTTCTTT
TRBV4-2,once,TRBJ2-7,TRBD2,CASSRSGSSYEQYF,TGTGCCAGCAGCCGGAGCGGGAGCTCCTACGAGCAGTACTTC
TRBV2,.,TRBJ2-7,TRBD2,CASSGGAGGIYEQYF,TGTGCCAGCAGTGGAGGAGCGGGGGGAATCTACGAGCAGTACTTC
TRBV11-2,once,TRBJ2-7,TRBD2,CASSLGGGIPGEQYF,TGTGCCAGCAGCTTAGGCGGGGGAATACCTGGAGAGCAGTACTTC
TRBV11-3,.,TRBJ2-4,.,CASSLGGWRDIQYF,TGTGCCAGCAGCTTAGGTGGATGGCGGGACATTCAGTACTTC
TRBV10-3,few,TRBJ2-1,.,CAIREGSSYNEQFF,TGTGCCATCAGGGAGGGGAGCTCCTACAATGAGCAGTTCTTC
TRBV5-1,.,TRBJ1-2,.,CASSLGVGVDYGYTF,TGCGCCAGCAGCTTGGGGGTAGGGGTGGACTATGGCTACACCTTC
TRBV6-5,.,TRBJ1-4,.,CASTFGSGEKLFF,TGTGCCAGCACCTTCGGGAGTGGTGAAAAACTGTTTTTT
TRBV2,once,TRBJ2-2,.,CASILDSNTGELFF,TGTGCCAGCATACTGGACAGCAACACCGGGGAGCTGTTTTTT
TRBV7-8,.,TRBJ1-4,.,CASSLGAGGEEKLFF,TGTGCCAGCAGCTTAGGAGCGGGGGGGGAGGAAAAACTGTTTTTT
TRBV5-6,.,TRBJ1-1,.,CASSARGLEAFF,TGTGCCAGCAGCGCCCGGGGGTTAGAAGCTTTCTTT
TRBV5-4,.,TRBJ2-5,TRBD1,CASSSRTGGPDQETQYF,TGTGCCAGCAGCTCCCGGACAGGGGGGCCCGACCAAGAGACCCAGTACTTC
TRBV28,.,TRBJ2-1,TRBD2,CASSRLAGKNNEQFF,TGTGCCAGCAGCCGACTAGCGGGAAAGAACAATGAGCAGTTCTTC